This TCR beta chain was profiled in a study of T cell repertoires in cytomegalovirus infection. Study-wide points: The ex vivo response was dominated by HLA-C-restricted CMV-specific TCR beta clonotypes.

TCRdb processed the reads anew with MiXCR; each CDR3 protein has one entry. The sample lists around 630,000 distinct CDR3 sequences; 24% were seen once. This clonotype was detected only a few times. Its antigen remains unknown. The specimen was CD8+ T cells from PBMCs. The TCR was taken from a human donor in good health (CMV status not recorded). Some clones in this sample may be carry-over from other donors' samples.

The CDR3 loop reads CASSLEVRADTEAFF. DNA of the CDR3: TGTGCCAGCAGCTTAGAGGTTAGGGCAGACACTGAAGCTTTCTTT. V is TRBV7-9 and J is TRBJ1-1; no clear D gene. CDR3 length: 15 amino acids. Trimming took off 1 base at V and 3 bases at J, with 12 bases between the two ends. CDR1 is SEHNR, CDR2 FQNEAQ, per germline (reference sequence).